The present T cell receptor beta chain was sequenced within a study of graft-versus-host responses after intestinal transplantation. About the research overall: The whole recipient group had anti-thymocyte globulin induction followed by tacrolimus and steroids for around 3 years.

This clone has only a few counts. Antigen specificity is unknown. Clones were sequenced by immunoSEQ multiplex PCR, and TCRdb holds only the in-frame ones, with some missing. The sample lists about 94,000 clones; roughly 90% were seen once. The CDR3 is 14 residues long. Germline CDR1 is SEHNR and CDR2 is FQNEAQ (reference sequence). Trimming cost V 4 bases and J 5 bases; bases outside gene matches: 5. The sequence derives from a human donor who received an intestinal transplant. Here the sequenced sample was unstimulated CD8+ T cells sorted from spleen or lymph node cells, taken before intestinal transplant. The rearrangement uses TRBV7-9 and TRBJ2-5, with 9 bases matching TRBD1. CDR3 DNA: TGTGCCAGCAGCTCTTGGGACAGGGAGGAGACCCAGTACTTC. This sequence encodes CASSSWDREETQYF.